This T cell receptor beta chain was sequenced during a study of cytomegalovirus exposure and HLA in healthy donors. This CDR3 is 15 amino acids long. CDR1 and CDR2 from the germline V gene are MNHEY and SVGAGI. V shed 4 bases and J 7 bases; nucleotides not matched to a gene: 8. The PCR used 60 Vbeta and 13 Jbeta primers. Some clones are missing from TCRdb's copy, which holds only in-frame ones; the method was immunoSEQ multiplex PCR. The sample lists roughly 90,000 clones, roughly 70% occurring once. This clonotype originated in a man aged 25-45 years in good health and CMV-seropositive. The sequencing input was PBMCs. The chain links TRBV6-5 to TRBJ2-1, with 9 bases matching TRBD2. CDR3 residues: CASSSLAGGGNEQFF. CDR3 bases: TGTGCCAGCAGTTCCCTGGCGGGAGGGGGGAATGAGCAGTTCTTC.